These 4 T cell receptor beta chains originate from one sample sequenced in a study of Graves' ophthalmopathy and Graves' hyperthyroidism. RNA transcripts served as template for amplifying TCR beta CDR3 sequences. A first-round RT-PCR used HTBI primers, followed by a second-round multiplex PCR. TCRdb processed the multiplex PCR reads anew with MiXCR; each CDR3 protein has one entry. The data hold around 1,200,000 distinct CDR3 sequences, with 35% to 45% observed a single time. Sequencing was performed on peripheral blood or thyroid tissue (not recorded which). Source of these receptors: an adult man with Graves' hyperthyroidism.

As for this clonotype: This CDR3 fails to terminate in the conserved phenylalanine or tryptophan, so it likely reflects a read error. V gene TRBV6-5 combines with J gene TRBJ1-2; D may be TRBD1 (5 bases). Germline V gene data show CDR1 as MNHEY and CDR2 as SVGAGI. The germline V and J ends were trimmed by 8 bases and 3 bases, with 22 bases remaining between them. CDR3 length equals 16 residues. This CDR3 is CASSFRTPGLHYGYTV. The CDR3 DNA follows: TGTGCCAGCTCGTTTAGGACACCTGGATTACACTATGGCTACACCGTC.

The chain combines TRBV6-2 or TRBV6-3 with TRBJ2-7; D call uncertain. The germline CDR1 and CDR2 sequences are MNHEY and SVGEGT. The CDR3 has 12 amino acids. Trimming shortened V by 8 bases and J by 6 bases, and 14 bases separated the two germline ends. The CDR3: CASPTHDREQYF. The CDR3 DNA reads TGTGCCAGCCCCACCCACGACCGCGAGCAGTACTTC.

J is TRBJ2-5 and V is TRBV5-1; the D gene is possibly TRBD2 (6 bases). The ends were cut back, 0 bases at V and 5 bases at J, with 11 bases in the middle. CDR3 length: 14 amino acids. Germline loops: CDR1 SGHRS, CDR2 YFSETQ. For the CDR3, the DNA is TGCGCCAGCAGCTTGGACGGGAGAGTCGAGACCCAGTACTTC. This sequence encodes CASSLDGRVETQYF.

Many counts were recorded for this clonotype. CDR3: CASSLVGGGYEQYF. The DNA for the CDR3 is TGTGCCAGCAGCTTAGTAGGGGGCGGATACGAGCAGTACTTC. The chain joins TRBV7-2 to TRBJ2-7; 7 nucleotides agree with TRBD1. Germline trimming cut 1 base from V and 4 bases from J; bases unmatched to any gene: 4. CDR3 length equals 14 residues. From germline, CDR1 is SGHTA and CDR2 FQGNSA.